These 30 T cell receptor beta chains came from one sample sequenced in a study of blood T cells in healthy people across ages. Together with a sample-barcoded 5' primer, a J-beta primer mix was included in a second PCR lasting about 6 to 12 cycles. One entry per CDR3 protein results from TCRdb running MiXCR on the 5' RACE reads. The sample holds 1.5 million to 2 million distinct CDR3 sequences, around 48% seen once. Sequencing input: blood. These receptors were taken from a woman in her forties in good health.

This CDR3 is CASSGSKTSGADTGELFF. The CDR3, as DNA: TGTGCCAGCAGCGGATCCAAAACTAGCGGGGCGGACACCGGGGAGCTGTTTTTT. The chain carries TRBV9 and TRBJ2-2; TRBD2 agrees at 10 bases. The CDR3 runs to 18 residues. Germline trimming cut 3 bases from V and 3 bases from J; bases unmatched to any gene: 11. CDR1 SGDLS and CDR2 YYNGEE come from the germline V gene.

The table lists this clonotype with a few counts. The rearrangement uses TRBV7-2 and TRBJ1-4, with 8 nucleotides matching TRBD1. Germline V gene sequence: CDR1 SGHTA, CDR2 FQGNSA. Trimming cost V 4 bases and J 3 bases; bases outside gene matches: 4. This CDR3 region has 15 residues. The CDR3 DNA reads TGTGCCAGCAGCTCCGACAGGGGCCCTAATGAAAAACTGTTTTTT. It yields the protein CASSSDRGPNEKLFF. The whole variable domain, filled in from reference TRBV7-2 and TRBJ1-4, reads GAGVSQSPSNKVTEKGKDVELRCDPISGHTALYWYRQSLGQGLEFLIYFQGNSAPDKSGLPSDRFSAERTGGSVSTLTIQRTQQEDSAVYLCASSSDRGPNEKLFFGSGTQLSVL.

This clonotype was seen only a few times. This rearrangement joins TRBV9 to TRBJ2-1; the D is unclear. The V gene's germline CDR1 is SGDLS and CDR2 YYNGEE. V was trimmed by 0 bases and J by 7 bases, leaving 5 bases between them. There are 12 residues in the CDR3. CDR3 sequence: CASSVVWNEQFF. The CDR3 DNA reads as TGTGCCAGCAGCGTAGTTTGGAATGAGCAGTTCTTC.

This chain uses TRBV7-2 with TRBJ1-6; D is perhaps TRBD1 (5 bases). CDR1 and CDR2 from the germline V gene are SGHTA and FQGNSA. The CDR3 is 16 residues long. The V end was cut by 4 bases, the J end by 6 bases, with 16 bases between. CDR3 sequence: CASSSRDGGSNSPLHF. CDR3 DNA: TGTGCCAGCAGCTCAAGGGACGGGGGGAGTAATTCACCCCTCCACTTT. Complete variable domain (other parts from reference TRBV7-2 and TRBJ1-6): GAGVSQSPSNKVTEKGKDVELRCDPISGHTALYWYRQSLGQGLEFLIYFQGNSAPDKSGLPSDRFSAERTGGSVSTLTIQRTQQEDSAVYLCASSSRDGGSNSPLHFGNGTRLTVT.

The chain links TRBV29-1 to TRBJ1-1; 7 nucleotides agree with TRBD1. This CDR3 is 14 amino acids long. CDR1 and CDR2 from the germline V gene are SQVTM and ANQGSEA. V lost 7 bases, J lost 2 bases, and 10 bases stayed unmatched. CDR3 residues: CSATPDRRNTEAFF. The CDR3 nucleotides are TGCAGCGCGACCCCGGACAGGAGAAACACTGAAGCTTTCTTT.

As regards this clonotype: This sequence may be a read error, since a much larger clone differs from it by one base. Likely a read error: the CDR3 ends without its conserved phenylalanine or tryptophan. The V and J genes are TRBV6-2 or TRBV6-3 and TRBJ2-7; unclear D gene. Trimming shortened V by 7 bases and J by 0 bases, and 10 bases separated the two germline ends. The CDR3 runs to 13 residues. CDR1 is MNHEY and CDR2 is SVGEGT in the germline V gene. The CDR3 coding sequence is TGTGCCAGCAAAACGGGCAGCTCCTACGAGCAGTACTTA. Translation: CASKTGSSYEQYL.

The chain links TRBV15 to TRBJ2-7; TRBD2 matches 8 bases. The CDR3 consists of 15 residues. The V gene's germline CDR1 is LNHNV and CDR2 YYDKDF (reference sequence). With V trimmed by 1 base and J by 4 bases, 6 bases remained unmatched. CDR3: CATSRAGGPIYEQYF. Here the CDR3 DNA reads TGTGCCACCAGCAGAGCGGGGGGGCCCATTTACGAGCAGTACTTC.

This chain joins TRBV20-1 and TRBJ1-6, with 8 bases that match TRBD1. V trimming: 5 bases; J trimming: 6 bases; junction bases outside the gene matches: 9. There are 15 residues in the CDR3. Germline assignment: CDR1 DFQATT and CDR2 SNEGSKA (reference sequence). The CDR3 protein is CSADSQGAGNSPLHF. DNA for the CDR3: TGCAGTGCTGATTCTCAGGGGGCGGGTAATTCACCCCTCCACTTT.

The CDR3 is CASSLADLAGFTAGYTF. CDR3 DNA sequence: TGTGCCAGCAGTTTAGCCGACTTGGCCGGGTTTACTGCTGGCTACACCTTC. This chain links TRBV28 with TRBJ1-2; no reliable D call. CDR3 length: 17 residues. CDR1 is MDHEN, CDR2 SYDVKM, per germline. Trimming pared 2 bases from V and 7 bases from J, leaving 23 bases between.

This clonotype was observed a few times. This sequence joins TRBV15 and TRBJ2-1, with TRBD2 matching over 7 bases. Germline CDR1 is LNHNV and CDR2 is YYDKDF (reference sequence). V dropped 6 bases and J dropped 3; count of bases not matched to a gene: 8. The length of the CDR3 is 15 residues. DNA of the CDR3: TGTGCCACCAGGAAGGAAGCGGGGAACTACAATGAGCAGTTCTTC. This encodes CATRKEAGNYNEQFF. Combining the CDR3 with reference TRBV15 and TRBJ2-1 gives the whole variable domain DAMVIQNPRYQVTQFGKPVTLSCSQTLNHNVMYWYQQKSSQAPKLLFHYYDKDFNNEADTPDNFQSRRPNTSFCFLDIRSPGLGDTAMYLCATRKEAGNYNEQFFGPGTRLTVL.

This chain connects TRBV27 to TRBJ2-6; maybe TRBD2 (5 bases). V was trimmed by 5 bases and J by 8 bases, leaving 22 bases between them. Germline V lookup: CDR1 MNHEY, CDR2 SMNVEV (reference sequence). The CDR3 has 17 residues. CDR3 amino acids: CASSPFSGGTFSNVLTF. Written as DNA, the CDR3 is TGTGCCAGCAGTCCCTTTTCCGGAGGTACTTTTTCCAACGTCCTGACTTTC.

The chain carries TRBV20-1 and TRBJ1-2; D unresolved. The CDR3 sequence is 15 residues long. Germline V gene data show CDR1 as DFQATT and CDR2 as SNEGSKA (reference sequence). V gave up 0 bases and J gave up 0 bases, with 11 bases separating them. CDR3 nucleotides: TGCAGTGCTAGAGATAGAGGGCTTTCTAACTATGGCTACACCTTC. The encoded protein is CSARDRGLSNYGYTF.

This chain joins TRBV7-9 and TRBJ2-5; possible D gene TRBD1, 5 bases. Trimming shortened V by 5 bases and J by 11 bases, and 27 bases separated the two germline ends. The CDR3 totals 16 residues. CDR1 SEHNR and CDR2 FQNEAQ come from the germline V gene (reference sequence). The CDR3 DNA follows: TGTGCCAGCAGCGAGAATCAAGGGGCAGAAAACAATGAGCAGTACTTC. As protein: CASSENQGAENNEQYF.

The chain has TRBV7-9 and TRBJ2-1, with D possibly being TRBD1 (6 bases). The V gene's germline CDR1 is SEHNR and CDR2 FQNEAQ (reference sequence). Trimming took 6 bases from V and 0 from J, leaving 9 bases between them. The CDR3 spans 14 residues. The CDR3 sequence is CASRTGHSYNEQFF. DNA for the CDR3: TGTGCCAGCAGGACAGGTCACTCCTACAATGAGCAGTTCTTC. Combining the CDR3 with reference TRBV7-9 and TRBJ2-1 gives the whole variable domain DTGVSQNPRHKITKRGQNVTFRCDPISEHNRLYWYRQTLGQGPEFLTYFQNEAQLEKSRLLSDRFSAERPKGSFSTLEIQRTEQGDSAMYLCASRTGHSYNEQFFGPGTRLTVL.

This clonotype has more than one count but fewer than ten. DNA for the CDR3: TGTGCCAGCAGTGCCTACTACCGGGTGAGCAATCAGCCCCAGCATTTT. This sequence encodes CASSAYYRVSNQPQHF. The chain employs TRBV28 and TRBJ1-5; unclear D gene. The V gene's germline CDR1 is MDHEN and CDR2 SYDVKM. V shed 5 bases and J shed 1 base, with 15 bases lying between them. The CDR3 spans 16 residues.

This chain links TRBV5-4 with TRBJ2-1, with 10 positions matching TRBD2. Germline lookup yields CDR1 SGHNT and CDR2 YYREEE (reference sequence). There are 18 residues in the CDR3. The trim removed 1 base at V and 6 bases at J, leaving 13 bases unmatched. CDR3 loop: CASSLSFTALAGVNEQFF. In DNA form, the CDR3 reads TGTGCCAGCAGCTTGAGTTTCACTGCGCTAGCGGGGGTCAATGAGCAGTTCTTC. The variable domain in full, with the rest retrieved from reference TRBV5-4 and TRBJ2-1, is ETGVTQSPTHLIKTRGQQVTLRCSSQSGHNTVSWYQQALGQGPQFIFQYYREEENGRGNFPPRFSGLQFPNYSSELNVNALELDDSALYLCASSLSFTALAGVNEQFFGPGTRLTVL.

The chain uses TRBV6-6 and TRBJ1-6; maybe TRBD1 (5 bases). This CDR3 has 16 amino acids. Trimming took off 4 bases at V and 5 bases at J, with 15 bases between the two ends. In germline, CDR1 is MNHNY, CDR2 SVGAGI (reference sequence). The CDR3 is CASSSSDSGHNSPLHF. Written as DNA, the CDR3 is TGTGCCAGCAGTTCTTCCGACAGCGGCCATAATTCACCCCTCCACTTT.

This chain links TRBV2 with TRBJ2-1; 7 positions match TRBD1. This CDR3 is 14 amino acids long. CDR1 and CDR2 (germline): SNHLY, FYNNEI. After removal of 11 bases from V and 0 bases from J, the junction contained 7 bases not matched to a gene. The CDR3 spells CAVQTGNSYNEQFF. The CDR3 coding sequence is TGTGCCGTACAGACAGGGAACTCCTACAATGAGCAGTTCTTC.

This clonotype was detected ten times or more. This chain joins TRBV29-1 and TRBJ2-5; D remains unclear. CDR3 length: 12 residues. V dropped 7 bases and J dropped 3 bases, with 12 bases sitting between them. CDR1 SQVTM and CDR2 ANQGSEA come from the germline V gene. In nucleotides, the CDR3 is TGCAGCGGACAACAGTACGAAGAGACCCAGTACTTC. Its translation: CSGQQYEETQYF.

This chain uses TRBV6-1 with TRBJ2-5, with 13 bases fitting TRBD2. The V and J ends lost 7 bases and 4 bases, in that order; junction bases with no gene match: 6. The CDR3 runs 15 residues. CDR1 MNHNS and CDR2 SASEGT come from the germline V gene. CDR3 nucleotides: TGTGCCAGCATCCCGACTAGCGGGGGGAGAGAGACCCAGTACTTC. Translated, it gives CASIPTSGGRETQYF.

A word on this clonotype: One end of the junction varies from germline; a read error may be responsible. The J gene is TRBJ1-6, the V gene TRBV6-5; D remains unclear. The CDR3 runs to 13 residues. CDR1 is MNHEY and CDR2 is SVGAGI in the germline V gene. The CDR3 sequence is CASSDSFNQPLHF. DNA for the CDR3: TGTGCCAGCAGTGACTCTTTCAATCAACCCCTCCACTTT.

V usage is TRBV4-2 and J usage is TRBJ1-4, with D maybe TRBD1 (6 bases). Germline lookup yields CDR1 LGHNA and CDR2 YNFKEQ. CDR3 size: 14 residues. Trimming shortened V by 4 bases and J by 7 bases, and 13 bases separated the two germline ends. This CDR3 reads CASSLGRGAEKLFF. DNA of the CDR3: TGTGCCAGCAGCCTTGGGAGGGGGGCTGAAAAACTGTTTTTT.

V is TRBV9 and J is TRBJ2-5; TRBD2 agrees at 10 bases. Germline CDR1 and CDR2: SGDLS and YYNGEE. This CDR3 comprises 17 residues. The junction had 10 bases not matched to a gene; V was cut back by 4 bases and J by 1 base. The CDR3 is CASSIASSGGFQETQYF. The CDR3 DNA is TGTGCCAGCAGCATCGCCTCTAGCGGGGGATTCCAAGAGACCCAGTACTTC.

The chain is built from TRBV6-2 or TRBV6-3 and TRBJ1-2; weak D call: TRBD1 (5 bases). CDR3 length equals 14 residues. Looked up from germline, CDR1 is MNHEY and CDR2 is SVGEGT. Trimming took 0 bases from V and 3 from J, leaving 8 bases between them. For the CDR3, the DNA is TGTGCCAGCAGTTACTCGTCGGGGGACTATGGCTACACCTTC. Protein sequence: CASSYSSGDYGYTF.

The chain joins TRBV7-9 to TRBJ2-3; TRBD2 is a possible D gene (5 bases). Germline V gives CDR1 SEHNR, CDR2 FQNEAQ (reference sequence). The V end lost 5 bases, the J end lost 3 bases, and 15 bases lay between the germline ends. This CDR3 comprises 15 residues. The CDR3 loop is CASSLADWTTDTQYF. CDR3 nucleotide sequence: TGTGCCAGCAGCCTGGCGGACTGGACGACAGATACGCAGTATTTT.

J is TRBJ2-3 and V is TRBV3-1; weak D call: TRBD1 (5 bases). V lost 3 bases and J 2 bases, leaving 24 bases between the germline ends. CDR3 size: 19 residues. Germline V CDR1 and CDR2: LGHDT, YNNKEL (reference sequence). The CDR3, as DNA: TGTGCCAGCAGCCAGCGCTTAGGTGGCAGGGCGCTAAACACAGATACGCAGTATTTT. It encodes CASSQRLGGRALNTDTQYF.

The chain links TRBV21-1 to TRBJ1-5; the DNA was not compared with TRBD1, the D call given in the table. TRBV21-1 is tagged as a pseudogene. This CDR3 is 17 amino acids long. CDR3 in amino acids: CASSKAREQGVGQPQHF. The CDR3 DNA is TGTGCCAGCAGCAAAGCGAGGGAACAGGGGGTCGGACAGCCCCAGCATTTT.

This clonotype was picked up a small number of times. The chain recombines TRBV9 with TRBJ1-6; D possibly corresponds to TRBD1 (5 bases). The CDR3 length is 13 residues. Per the germline V gene, CDR1 is SGDLS and CDR2 is YYNGEE. V lost 7 bases and J 10 bases, leaving 15 bases between the germline ends. The DNA for the CDR3 is TGTGCCAGCGGGGCCTTAGGATTCTCACCCCTCCACTTT. It yields the protein CASGALGFSPLHF. The complete variable domain, with remaining parts taken from reference TRBV9 and TRBJ1-6, reads DSGVTQTPKHLITATGQRVTLRCSPRSGDLSVYWYQQSLDQGLQFLIQYYNGEERAKGNILERFSAQQFPDLHSELNLSSLELGDSALYFCASGALGFSPLHFGNGTRLTVT.

This clonotype was observed a single time. The J gene is TRBJ1-5, the V gene TRBV5-5; a possible D gene is TRBD1 (5 bases). Deletions cut 5 bases from V and 4 bases from J, with 16 bases between. Germline V gives CDR1 SGHKS, CDR2 YYEKEE (reference sequence). CDR3 length: 15 residues. CDR3 in DNA: TGTGCCAGCAGTCAGGTCGGGGACTCAAATCAGCCCCAGCATTTT. Translated: CASSQVGDSNQPQHF.

The gene calls are TRBV28 and TRBJ1-2, with D possibly being TRBD1 (5 bases). The length of the CDR3 is 15 residues. Germline lookup yields CDR1 MDHEN and CDR2 SYDVKM. Trimming pared 7 bases from V and 5 bases from J, leaving 20 bases between. The CDR3 nucleotides are TGTGCCAGCACCCCCTACCAGGGTCCCGTTTATGGCTACACCTTC. It specifies CASTPYQGPVYGYTF.